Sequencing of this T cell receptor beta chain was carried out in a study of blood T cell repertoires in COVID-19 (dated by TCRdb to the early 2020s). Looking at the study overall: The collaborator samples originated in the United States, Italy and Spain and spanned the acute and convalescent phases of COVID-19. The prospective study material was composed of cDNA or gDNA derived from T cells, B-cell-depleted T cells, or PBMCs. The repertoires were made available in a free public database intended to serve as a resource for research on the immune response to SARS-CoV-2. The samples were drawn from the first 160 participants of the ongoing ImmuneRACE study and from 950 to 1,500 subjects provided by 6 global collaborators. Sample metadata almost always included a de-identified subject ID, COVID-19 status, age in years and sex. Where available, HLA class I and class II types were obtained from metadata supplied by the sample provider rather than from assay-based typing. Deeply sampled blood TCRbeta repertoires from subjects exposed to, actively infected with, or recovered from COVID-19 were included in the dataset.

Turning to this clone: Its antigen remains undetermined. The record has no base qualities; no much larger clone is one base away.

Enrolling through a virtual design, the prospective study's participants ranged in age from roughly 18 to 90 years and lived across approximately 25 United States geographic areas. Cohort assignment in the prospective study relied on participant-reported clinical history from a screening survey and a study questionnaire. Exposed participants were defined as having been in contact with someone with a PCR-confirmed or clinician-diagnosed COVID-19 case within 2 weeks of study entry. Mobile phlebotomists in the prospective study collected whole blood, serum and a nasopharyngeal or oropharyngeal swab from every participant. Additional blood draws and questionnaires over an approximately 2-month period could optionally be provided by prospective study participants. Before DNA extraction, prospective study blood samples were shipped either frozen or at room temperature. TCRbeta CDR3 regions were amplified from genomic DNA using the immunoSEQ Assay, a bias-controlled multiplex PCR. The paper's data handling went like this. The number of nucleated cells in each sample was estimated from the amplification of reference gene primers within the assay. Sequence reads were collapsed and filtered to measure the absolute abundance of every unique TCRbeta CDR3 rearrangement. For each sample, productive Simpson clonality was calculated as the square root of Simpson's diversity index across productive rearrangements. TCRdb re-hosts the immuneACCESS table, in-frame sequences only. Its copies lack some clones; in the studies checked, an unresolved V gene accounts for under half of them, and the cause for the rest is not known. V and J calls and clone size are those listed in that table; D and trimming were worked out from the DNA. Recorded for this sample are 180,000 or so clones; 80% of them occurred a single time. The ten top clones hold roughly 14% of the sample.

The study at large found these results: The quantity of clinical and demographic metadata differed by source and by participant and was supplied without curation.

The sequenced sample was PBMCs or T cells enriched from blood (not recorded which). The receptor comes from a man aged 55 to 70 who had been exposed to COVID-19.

The CDR3 region has the sequence CASSLRRGNQETQYF. At the DNA level, the sequence is TGTGCCAGCAGCCTCCGACGGGGAAATCAAGAGACCCAGTACTTC. The sequence is built from TRBV7-9 and TRBJ2-5, and perhaps TRBD2 as D gene, on 5 matching bases. The germline V gene encodes CDR1 SEHNR and CDR2 FQNEAQ (reference sequence). The CDR3 sequence holds 15 residues, the cysteine and phenylalanine included. The kept DNA is CDR3 alone, 45 bases in frame from the first base. V is cut by 5 bases and J by 2 bases, and the space between the germline ends is 15 bases. The entire variable domain, with the stretches around the CDR3 drawn from the reference TRBV7-9 and TRBJ2-5 proteins, is DTGVSQNPRHKITKRGQNVTFRCDPISEHNRLYWYRQTLGQGPEFLTYFQNEAQLEKSRLLSDRFSAERPKGSFSTLEIQRTEQGDSAMYLCASSLRRGNQETQYFGPGTRLLVL.